Given below is one TCR beta chain in context. The CDR3 length is 15 residues. The germline V gene encodes CDR1 SEHNR and CDR2 FQNEAQ (reference sequence). J gave up 6 bases and V 5 bases, and 9 bases lay outside the gene matches. The protocol was immunoSEQ multiplex PCR, while the TCRdb copy is restricted to in-frame clones and leaves out a portion. The table lists over a million clones, 95% to 99% of them singletons. This specimen comes from a study of shared clonotypes between healthy human individuals. The V and J genes are TRBV7-9 and TRBJ1-4, with 7 bases that match TRBD1. Sequencing used naive CD4+ T cells sorted from blood. Subset described: CD45RA+ positively selected. The source is a man aged 25 to 40 in good health. CDR3: CASSRDRDGYEKLFF. CDR3 DNA sequence: TGTGCCAGCAGCCGCGACAGGGACGGGTATGAAAAACTGTTTTTT.